This TCR beta chain emerged from a study of control samples from healthy donors and cancer patients. Germline lookup yields CDR1 SGHNT and CDR2 YYREEE (reference sequence). The CDR3 is 15 residues long. Trimming removed 3 bases from V and 2 bases from J; junction bases left unmatched: 4. This table comes from immunoSEQ multiplex PCR, and its TCRdb copy is limited to in-frame clones, with some not included. The sample holds over 45,000 clones, approximately 89% seen once. This sequence joins TRBV5-4 and TRBJ2-3; TRBD1 matches at 9 bases. This clonotype was sampled from a man aged 40-49 years with colorectal cancer. Sequenced input: PBMCs. Written as DNA, the CDR3 is TGTGCCAGCAGCTACCGGGACAGGGCCACAGATACGCAGTATTTT. Its protein product is CASSYRDRATDTQYF.